This T cell receptor (beta chain) was obtained from a study of shared clonotypes between healthy human individuals. With regard to this clone: Its antigen is still unknown.

This CDR3 is 15 amino acids long. V shed 6 bases and J shed 8 bases, with 19 bases lying between them. Germline loops: CDR1 MNHEY, CDR2 SMNVEV (reference sequence). Generated by immunoSEQ multiplex PCR, the TCRdb table keeps only in-frame clones and is missing some. The sample contains a few million clones, just over 90% of which appear only once. Broader study findings: Naive subsets typically showed greater estimated richness than memory subsets.

This rearrangement joins TRBV27 to TRBJ1-4, with D maybe TRBD1 (6 bases). This receptor was taken from a man aged 18 to 30 in good health. The sample comprised naive CD4+ T cells sorted from blood. As to subset: CD45RA+ positively selected. CDR3 protein: CASRKGGKSEEKLFF. The CDR3 region has the DNA TGTGCCAGCAGGAAAGGGGGGAAGTCGGAGGAAAAACTGTTTTTT.